One TCR beta chain is described in this entry. Germline-derived CDR1 and CDR2 are SQVTM and ANQGSEA. This CDR3 comprises 15 residues. Through a sample-barcoded 5' primer and a J-beta primer mix, a second PCR was run for roughly 7 to 12 cycles. TCRdb reprocessed the 5' RACE reads with MiXCR, giving one entry per CDR3 protein. The sample carries more than 900,000 distinct CDR3 sequences, almost 30% recorded once. The entry originates in a study of blood T cells in healthy people across ages. The same data also went into a second study, on T cells of mothers and their children.

This receptor was obtained from a woman in her thirties or forties in good health. This rearrangement joins TRBV29-1 to TRBJ2-7; no firm D call. The DNA end favors TRBJ2-5, so the J call may be wrong. Sequenced input: blood. CDR3 residues: CSVEAPFLVGETQYF. CDR3 bases: TGCAGCGTTGAAGCTCCCTTCCTCGTGGGGGAGACCCAGTACTTC.